This T cell receptor (beta chain) was recorded in a study of response to subunit inactivated influenza vaccine. Findings and caveats of the study: After each seasonal influenza vaccination, few new T cells are recruited, the authors suggested.

As concerns this clonotype: Antigen: not known.

Each CDR3 protein gets one entry after TCRdb re-called the RT-PCR reads with MiXCR. Seen here are some 640,000 distinct CDR3 sequences, approximately 15% observed once, and the top ten hold 6% to 8%. Material: PBMCs from blood, obtained 14 to 15 days before vaccination. The sequence derives from a man aged 45-65 years who received an inactivated influenza vaccine.

The CDR3 here is CASSLRTGREYEQYF. CDR3 DNA: TGTGCCAGCAGCCTACGGACAGGGAGGGAGTACGAGCAGTACTTC. V and J are TRBV7-2 and TRBJ2-7; a weak D match, TRBD1 (8 bases). The germline CDR1 and CDR2 sequences are SGHTA and FQGNSA. V lost 5 bases and J lost 4, with 18 bases in between. The CDR3 length is 15 residues.